A single sample is the source of the 9 T cell receptor beta chains below, sequenced in a study of shared clonotypes between healthy human individuals. TCRdb keeps only in-frame clones here, not all; method: immunoSEQ multiplex PCR. The table lists about 180,000 clones, around 93% of them singletons. The specimen sequenced was naive CD4+ T cells sorted from blood. Sample subset: CD45RA+ positively selected. These receptor sequences come from a woman in her twenties or thirties in good health.

This rearrangement joins TRBV6-5 to TRBJ2-7, with TRBD2 matching 15 bases. Germline V gene lookup returns CDR1 MNHEY and CDR2 SVGAGI. Trimming removed 6 bases from V and 5 bases from J; junction bases left unmatched: 5. There are 15 residues in the CDR3. CDR3 residues: CASRGLAGGPDEQYF. As DNA, the CDR3 is TGTGCCAGCAGAGGACTAGCGGGAGGGCCTGACGAGCAGTACTTC.

The chain carries TRBV11-2 and TRBJ1-6, with TRBD1 as a possible D gene (5 bases). The V and J ends lost 1 base and 10 bases respectively, with 8 bases between them. The CDR3 is 13 residues long. The germline V gene encodes CDR1 SGHAT and CDR2 FQNNGV. CDR3 residues: CASSLGEGSPLHF. CDR3 DNA: TGTGCCAGCAGCTTAGGTGAGGGGTCACCCCTCCACTTT.

This clone was seen more than once but under ten times. The rearrangement uses TRBV14 and TRBJ1-2; no definite D call. V lost 4 bases and J 4 bases, leaving 13 bases between the germline ends. Germline V gene data show CDR1 as SGHDN and CDR2 as FVKESK. This CDR3 is 14 amino acids long. CDR3 bases: TGTGCCAGCAGCCCCCGGTTATCAGGCTATGGCTACACCTTC. Protein: CASSPRLSGYGYTF.

This chain joins TRBV28 and TRBJ2-7; 12 nucleotides agree with TRBD2. The CDR3 loop spans 16 amino acids. Unmatched junction bases numbered 11, after V lost 6 bases and J lost 5 bases. The germline gives CDR1 MDHEN, CDR2 SYDVKM. The CDR3 DNA follows: TGTGCCAGCAGCAGTCCTACTAGCGGGAGGCGTGACGAGCAGTACTTC. Translating gives CASSSPTSGRRDEQYF. Filled out from reference TRBV28 and TRBJ2-7, the complete variable domain reads DVKVTQSSRYLVKRTGEKVFLECVQDMDHENMFWYRQDPGLGLRLIYFSYDVKMKEKGDIPEGYSVSREKKERFSLILESASTNQTSMYLCASSSPTSGRRDEQYFGPGTRLTVT.

The rearrangement links TRBV28 to TRBJ2-7, with no clear D. V was cut by 2 bases and J by 5 bases, with 19 bases left in between. The CDR3 loop spans 16 amino acids. Germline CDR1 is MDHEN and CDR2 is SYDVKM. In nucleotides, the CDR3 is TGTGCCAGCAGTTTAGGGGTATCGGGCCCAGGCGACGAGCAGTACTTC. Translating gives CASSLGVSGPGDEQYF.

CDR3 sequence: CATRGDFMNTEAFF. CDR3 nucleotide sequence: TGCGCCACCCGGGGAGATTTTATGAACACTGAAGCTTTCTTT. The V call is TRBV5-1, the J call TRBJ1-1; D is undetermined. The CDR3 has 14 amino acids. Trimming took 9 bases from V and 0 from J, leaving 15 bases between them. Germline CDR1 and CDR2: SGHRS and YFSETQ.

As DNA, the CDR3 is TGCGCCAGCAGCCCTAACTCCGGACTAGCTCAAAGCACAGATACGCAGTATTTT. It translates to CASSPNSGLAQSTDTQYF. The V and J genes are TRBV4-1 and TRBJ2-3, with 8 nucleotides matching TRBD2. The V gene's germline CDR1 is MGHRA and CDR2 YSYEKL. The V segment lost 4 bases and the J segment 0 bases; nucleotides outside the gene matches: 12. This CDR3 has 18 amino acids.

V is TRBV11-3 and J is TRBJ2-3; weak D call: TRBD1 (6 bases). The CDR3 covers 13 residues. Germline V gene lookup returns CDR1 SGHNT and CDR2 YENEEA. The ends were cut back, 5 bases at V and 5 bases at J, with 11 bases in the middle. The CDR3 loop reads CASSLNREDTQYF. The CDR3 bases are TGTGCCAGCAGCCTGAACAGGGAAGATACGCAGTATTTT. Combining the CDR3 with reference TRBV11-3 and TRBJ2-3 gives the whole variable domain EAGVVQSPRYKIIEKKQPVAFWCNPISGHNTLYWYLQNLGQGPELLIRYENEEAVDDSQLPKDRFSAERLKGVDSTLKIQPAELGDSAVYLCASSLNREDTQYFGPGTRLTVL.

The gene calls are TRBV10-3 and TRBJ2-7, with D tentatively TRBD2 (6 bases). Germline assignment: CDR1 ENHRY and CDR2 SYGVKD. The V end was cut by 2 bases, the J end by 6 bases, with 17 bases between. This CDR3 contains 15 residues. In DNA, the CDR3 is TGTGCCATCAGTGAGCGGGGGACTCAGGACGCCGAGCAGTACTTC. It specifies CAISERGTQDAEQYF.